This TCR beta chain was sequenced during a study of cytomegalovirus exposure and HLA in healthy donors (dated by TCRdb to the late 2010s). In terms of the full investigation: A later analysis indicated that the 95 to 150 validation repertoires were generated on the platform also employed for the approximately 700 repertoires of the first cohort. The study was designed to test whether signatures of past pathogen exposure could be identified by cataloging public T cell receptors. To predict cytomegalovirus infection status, the study combined high-throughput TCR immunosequencing, statistical association of individual TCRs with disease status, and machine learning. Along with the roughly 670-subject first cohort, a separate validation cohort of over 90 different subjects was used. On the study overall, not on this receptor specifically: All 120 or so repertoires were used to score co-occurrence in the validation cohort in a later analysis, because that analysis had no HLA typing for the cohort. Most TCR sequences were observed very rarely across donors, whereas some public TCRs were present in many individuals. A few of the identified cytomegalovirus-associated TCR beta chains were confirmed in vitro to be specific for cytomegalovirus antigens. The classifier was reported to diagnose cytomegalovirus status with high specificity and sensitivity in both the original and validation cohorts. The authors suggested that the approach could potentially be generalized to other disease states and immunological phenotypes. Of the cluster scores, roughly 95% were above 0 in a later analysis, which found that TCRs clustered in the first cohort also tended to co-occur in the 95 to 150 validation repertoires. The study listed 150 to 200 TCR beta chains as associated with cytomegalovirus.

The donors were included in the validation cohort of approximately 120 subjects, a group kept apart from the roughly 680-subject first cohort. Reading the germline V gene (reference sequence) gives CDR1 MNHEY and CDR2 SMNVEV. Relative to germline, V is 5 bases shorter and J is 1 base shorter, with 12 bases between their ends. From cysteine to phenylalanine, the CDR3 is 15 amino acids long. The kept DNA is CDR3 alone, 45 bases in frame from the first base. This clone has only one observation. It has no known antigen specificity. Base qualities are not recorded, but no much larger clone differs from it by a single base. The library was built by means of the immunoSEQ multiplex PCR assay. In the source study's methods: To diagnose cytomegalovirus status from the catalog of TCR beta chain sequences, a statistical classification framework was built. The immuneACCESS repertoire file appears here via TCRdb, limited to in-frame rearrangements. These files lack a portion of the clones; in checked studies, under half of the deficit traces to unresolved V genes, and the cause of the others is not known. That table supplies the V and J calls and clone size; D and trimming were determined from the DNA. The table for this sample lists fewer than 250,000 clones; around 86% of them were counted only once. The biggest ten clones account for about 2% of the sample.

The sequencing input was PBMCs. Here the chain combines TRBV27 and TRBJ2-1; the D gene is perhaps TRBD1, on 6 matching bases. The TCR was taken from a young woman in good health and CMV-seropositive. The CDR3 protein is CASSPRGRSYNEQFF. Here is the DNA: TGTGCCAGCAGTCCCAGGGGAAGGTCCTACAATGAGCAGTTCTTC.